This entry concerns a single TCR beta chain. The junction had 3 bases not matched to a gene; V was cut back by 5 bases and J by 5 bases. CDR1 SNHLY and CDR2 FYNNEI come from the germline V gene. This CDR3 region has 14 residues. The record originates from a study of T cells in Graves' hyperthyroidism and ophthalmopathy. Amplified TCR beta CDR3 regions came from RNA transcripts. During a first-round RT-PCR of the TCR CDR3, the HTBI primer set was used. TCRdb reprocessed the multiplex PCR reads via MiXCR and lists one record per CDR3 protein. The data contain some 560,000 distinct CDR3 sequences, approximately 14% of them singletons.

The chain is built from TRBV2 and TRBJ1-6, with TRBD1 matching 7 bases. What was sequenced was blood. This sequence originates from a woman in her twenties or thirties with Graves' hyperthyroidism. The CDR3 loop reads CASSKGTDNSPLHF. Here the CDR3 DNA reads TGTGCCAGCAGTAAAGGGACAGATAATTCACCCCTCCACTTT.